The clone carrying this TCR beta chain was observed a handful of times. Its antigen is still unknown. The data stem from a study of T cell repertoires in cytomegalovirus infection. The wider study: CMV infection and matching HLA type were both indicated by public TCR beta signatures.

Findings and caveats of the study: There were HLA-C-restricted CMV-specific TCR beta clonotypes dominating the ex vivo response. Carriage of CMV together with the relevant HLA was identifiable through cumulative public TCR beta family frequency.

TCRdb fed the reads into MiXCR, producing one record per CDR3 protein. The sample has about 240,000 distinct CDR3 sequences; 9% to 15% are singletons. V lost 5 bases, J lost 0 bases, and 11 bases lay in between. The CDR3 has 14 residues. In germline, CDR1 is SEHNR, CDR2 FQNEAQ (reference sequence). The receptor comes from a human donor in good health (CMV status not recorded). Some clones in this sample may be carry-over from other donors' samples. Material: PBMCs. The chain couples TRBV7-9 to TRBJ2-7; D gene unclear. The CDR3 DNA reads TGTGCCAGCAGCCAGTCGCAGCTCTCCTACGAGCAGTACTTC. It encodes CASSQSQLSYEQYF.